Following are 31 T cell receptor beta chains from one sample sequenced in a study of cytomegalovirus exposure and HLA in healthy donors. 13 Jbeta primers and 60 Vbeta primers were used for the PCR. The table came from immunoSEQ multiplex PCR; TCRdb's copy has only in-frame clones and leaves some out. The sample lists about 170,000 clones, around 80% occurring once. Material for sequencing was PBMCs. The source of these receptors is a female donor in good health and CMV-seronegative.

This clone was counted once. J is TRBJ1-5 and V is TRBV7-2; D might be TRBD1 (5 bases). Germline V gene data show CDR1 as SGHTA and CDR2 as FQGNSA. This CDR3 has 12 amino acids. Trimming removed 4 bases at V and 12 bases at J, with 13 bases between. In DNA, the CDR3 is TGTGCCAGCAGCTCGGGGGGTACCTACCAGCATTTT. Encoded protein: CASSSGGTYQHF.

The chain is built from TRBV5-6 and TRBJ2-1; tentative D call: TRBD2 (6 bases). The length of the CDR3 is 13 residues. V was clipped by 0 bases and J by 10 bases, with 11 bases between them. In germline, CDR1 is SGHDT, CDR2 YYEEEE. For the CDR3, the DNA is TGTGCCAGCAGCTTGGCCGGGAGTACAGAGCAGTTCTTC. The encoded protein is CASSLAGSTEQFF.

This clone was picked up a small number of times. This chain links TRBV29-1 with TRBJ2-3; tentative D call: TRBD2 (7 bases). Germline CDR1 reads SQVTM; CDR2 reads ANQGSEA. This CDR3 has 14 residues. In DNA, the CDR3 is TGCAGTGCTGGGGGCGGGAGTGGCACAGATACGCAGTATTTT. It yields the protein CSAGGGSGTDTQYF.

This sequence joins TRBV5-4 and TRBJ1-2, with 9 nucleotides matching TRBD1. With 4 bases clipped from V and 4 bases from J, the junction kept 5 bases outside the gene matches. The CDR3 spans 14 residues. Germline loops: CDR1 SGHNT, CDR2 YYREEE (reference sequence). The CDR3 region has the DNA TGTGCCAGCAGCCCCGGGACAGGGAGCTATGGCTACACCTTC. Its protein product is CASSPGTGSYGYTF. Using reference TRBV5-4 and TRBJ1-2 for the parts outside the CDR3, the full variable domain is ETGVTQSPTHLIKTRGQQVTLRCSSQSGHNTVSWYQQALGQGPQFIFQYYREEENGRGNFPPRFSGLQFPNYSSELNVNALELDDSALYLCASSPGTGSYGYTFGSGTRLTVV.

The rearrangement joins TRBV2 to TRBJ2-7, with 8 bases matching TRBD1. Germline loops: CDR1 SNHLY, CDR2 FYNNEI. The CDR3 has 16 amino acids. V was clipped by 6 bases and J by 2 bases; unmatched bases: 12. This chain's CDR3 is CASSPYRTGRTYEQYF. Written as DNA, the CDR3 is TGTGCCAGCAGCCCTTATCGGACAGGGCGCACCTACGAGCAGTACTTC.

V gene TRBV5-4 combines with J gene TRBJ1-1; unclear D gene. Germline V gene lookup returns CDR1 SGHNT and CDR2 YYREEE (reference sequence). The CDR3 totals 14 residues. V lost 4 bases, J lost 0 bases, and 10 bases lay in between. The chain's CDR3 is CASSRFGVNTEAFF. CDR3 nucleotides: TGTGCCAGCAGCCGGTTCGGGGTGAACACTGAAGCTTTCTTT.

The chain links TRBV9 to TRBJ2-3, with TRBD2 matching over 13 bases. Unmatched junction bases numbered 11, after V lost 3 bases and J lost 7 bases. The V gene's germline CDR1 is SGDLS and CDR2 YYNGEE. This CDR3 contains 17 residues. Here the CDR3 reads CASSAERTSGRGNTQYF. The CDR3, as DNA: TGTGCCAGCAGCGCCGAACGGACTAGCGGGAGAGGAAATACGCAGTATTTT.

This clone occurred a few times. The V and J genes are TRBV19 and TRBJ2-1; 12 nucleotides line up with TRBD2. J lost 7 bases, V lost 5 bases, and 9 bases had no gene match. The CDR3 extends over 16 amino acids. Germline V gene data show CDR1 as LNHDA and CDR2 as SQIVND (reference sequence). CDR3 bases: TGTGCCAGTAGTGTCCAAACTAGCGGGGGGCGGAATGAGCAGTTCTTC. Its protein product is CASSVQTSGGRNEQFF.

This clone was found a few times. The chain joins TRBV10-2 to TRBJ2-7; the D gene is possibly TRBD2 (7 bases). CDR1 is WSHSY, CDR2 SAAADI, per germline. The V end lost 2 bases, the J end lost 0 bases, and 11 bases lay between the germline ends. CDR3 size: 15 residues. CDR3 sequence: CASSEVGGRSYEQYF. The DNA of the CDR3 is TGCGCCAGCAGTGAGGTCGGGGGGCGCTCCTACGAGCAGTACTTC.

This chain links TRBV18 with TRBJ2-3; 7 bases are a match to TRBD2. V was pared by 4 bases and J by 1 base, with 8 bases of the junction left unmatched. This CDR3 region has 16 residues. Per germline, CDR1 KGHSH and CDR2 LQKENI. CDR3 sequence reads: CASSRRASGRTDTQYF. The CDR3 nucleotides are TGTGCCAGCTCACGCCGGGCTAGCGGACGCACAGATACGCAGTATTTT.

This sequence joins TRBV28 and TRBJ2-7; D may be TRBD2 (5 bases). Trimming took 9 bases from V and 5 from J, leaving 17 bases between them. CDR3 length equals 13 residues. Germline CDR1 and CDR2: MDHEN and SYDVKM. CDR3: CASQRSSSHEQYF. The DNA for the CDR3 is TGTGCCAGTCAGCGGTCCTCGTCCCACGAGCAGTACTTC.

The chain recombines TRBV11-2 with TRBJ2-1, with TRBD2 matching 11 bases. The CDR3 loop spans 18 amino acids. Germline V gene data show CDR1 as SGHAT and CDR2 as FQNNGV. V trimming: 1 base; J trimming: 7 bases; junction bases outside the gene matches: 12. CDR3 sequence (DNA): TGTGCCAGCAGCTTAGTGGGGGGTAGCGGGGGGGCTCGGAATGAGCAGTTCTTC. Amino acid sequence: CASSLVGGSGGARNEQFF.

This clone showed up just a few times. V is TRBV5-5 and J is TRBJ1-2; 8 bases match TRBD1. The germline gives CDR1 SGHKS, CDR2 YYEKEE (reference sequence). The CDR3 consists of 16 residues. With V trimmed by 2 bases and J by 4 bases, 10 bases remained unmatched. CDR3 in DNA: TGTGCCAGCAGCTTCTCCGGACAGGGAATTATCTATGGCTACACCTTC. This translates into CASSFSGQGIIYGYTF.

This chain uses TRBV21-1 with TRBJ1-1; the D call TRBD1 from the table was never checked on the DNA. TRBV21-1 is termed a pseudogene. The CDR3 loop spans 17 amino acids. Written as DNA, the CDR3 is TGTGCCAGCAGCAAAATTGGGGCAGGGGGCGTAGATACTGAAGCTTTCTTT. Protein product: CASSKIGAGGVDTEAFF.

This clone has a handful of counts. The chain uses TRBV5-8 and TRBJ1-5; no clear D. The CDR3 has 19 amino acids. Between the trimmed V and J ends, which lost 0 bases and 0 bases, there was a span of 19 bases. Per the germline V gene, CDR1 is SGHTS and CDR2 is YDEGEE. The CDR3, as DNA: TGTGCCAGCAGCTTGGCTGCGGGTTTGGGTGGGTATAGCAATCAGCCCCAGCATTTT. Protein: CASSLAAGLGGYSNQPQHF.

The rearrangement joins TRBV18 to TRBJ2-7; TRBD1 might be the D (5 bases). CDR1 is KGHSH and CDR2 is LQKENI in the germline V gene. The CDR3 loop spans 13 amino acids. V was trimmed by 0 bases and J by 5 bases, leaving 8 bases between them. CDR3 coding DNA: TGTGCCAGCTCACCACCGGGCAGGGACGAGCAGTACTTC. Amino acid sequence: CASSPPGRDEQYF.

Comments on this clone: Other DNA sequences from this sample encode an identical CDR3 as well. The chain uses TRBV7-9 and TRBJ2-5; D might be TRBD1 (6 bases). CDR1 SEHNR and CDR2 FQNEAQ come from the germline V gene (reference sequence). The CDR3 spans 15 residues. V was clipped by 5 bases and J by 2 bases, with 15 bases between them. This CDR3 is CASSANDRLQETQYF. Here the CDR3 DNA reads TGTGCCAGCAGCGCAAATGACAGGCTTCAAGAGACCCAGTACTTC.

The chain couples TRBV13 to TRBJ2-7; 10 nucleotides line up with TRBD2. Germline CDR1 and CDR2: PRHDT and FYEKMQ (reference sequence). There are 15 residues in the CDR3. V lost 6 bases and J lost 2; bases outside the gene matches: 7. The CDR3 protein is CASRPQREGPYEQYF. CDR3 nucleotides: TGTGCCAGCAGACCTCAGCGGGAGGGCCCCTACGAGCAGTACTTC. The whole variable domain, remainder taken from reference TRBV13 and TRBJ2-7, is AAGVIQSPRHLIKEKRETATLKCYPIPRHDTVYWYQQGPGQDPQFLISFYEKMQSDKGSIPDRFSAQQFSDYHSELNMSSLELGDSALYFCASRPQREGPYEQYFGPGTRLTVT.

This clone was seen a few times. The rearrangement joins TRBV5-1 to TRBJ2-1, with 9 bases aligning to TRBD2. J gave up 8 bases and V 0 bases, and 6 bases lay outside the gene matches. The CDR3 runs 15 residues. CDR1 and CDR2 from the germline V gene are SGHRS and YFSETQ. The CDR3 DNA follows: TGCGCCAGCAGCTTGGCCGGCGGGGGGGTCTATGAGCAGTTCTTC. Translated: CASSLAGGGVYEQFF.

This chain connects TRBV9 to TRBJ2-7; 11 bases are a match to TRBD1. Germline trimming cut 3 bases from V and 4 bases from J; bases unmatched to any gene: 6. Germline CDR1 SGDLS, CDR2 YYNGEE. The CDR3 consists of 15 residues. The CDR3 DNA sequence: TGTGCCAGCAGCGCCGGGACAGGGGGAGGGTACGAGCAGTACTTC. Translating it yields CASSAGTGGGYEQYF.

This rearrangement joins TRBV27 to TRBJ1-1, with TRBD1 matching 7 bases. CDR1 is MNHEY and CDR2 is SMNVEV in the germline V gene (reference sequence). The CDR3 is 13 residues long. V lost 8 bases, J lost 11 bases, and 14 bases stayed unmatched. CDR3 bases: TGTGCCAGCTCCTACAGGGGAGTTAGTTTGGCTTTCTTT. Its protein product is CASSYRGVSLAFF.

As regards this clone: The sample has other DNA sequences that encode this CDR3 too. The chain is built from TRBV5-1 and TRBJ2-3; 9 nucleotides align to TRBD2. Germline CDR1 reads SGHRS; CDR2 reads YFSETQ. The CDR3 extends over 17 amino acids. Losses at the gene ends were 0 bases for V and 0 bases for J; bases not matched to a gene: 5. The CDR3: CASSLGAGGPSTDTQYF. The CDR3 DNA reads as TGCGCCAGCAGCTTGGGCGCGGGGGGGCCCAGCACAGATACGCAGTATTTT.

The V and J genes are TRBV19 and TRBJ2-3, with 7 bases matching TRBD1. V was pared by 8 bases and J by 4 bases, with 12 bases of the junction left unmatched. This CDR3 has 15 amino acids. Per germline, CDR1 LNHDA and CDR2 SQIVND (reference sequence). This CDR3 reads CASCLTGTDPDTQYF. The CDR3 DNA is TGTGCCAGTTGCCTCACCGGGACAGATCCAGATACGCAGTATTTT. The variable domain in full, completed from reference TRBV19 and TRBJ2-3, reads DGGITQSPKYLFRKEGQNVTLSCEQNLNHDAMYWYRQDPGQGLRLIYYSQIVNDFQKGDIAEGYSVSREKKESFPLTVTSAQKNPTAFYLCASCLTGTDPDTQYFGPGTRLTVL.

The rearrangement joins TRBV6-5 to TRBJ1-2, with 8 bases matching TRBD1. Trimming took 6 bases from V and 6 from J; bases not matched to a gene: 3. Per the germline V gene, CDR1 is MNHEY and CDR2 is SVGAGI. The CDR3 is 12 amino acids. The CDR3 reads CASRDRGHGYTF. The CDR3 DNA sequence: TGTGCCAGCAGAGACAGGGGTCATGGCTACACCTTC.

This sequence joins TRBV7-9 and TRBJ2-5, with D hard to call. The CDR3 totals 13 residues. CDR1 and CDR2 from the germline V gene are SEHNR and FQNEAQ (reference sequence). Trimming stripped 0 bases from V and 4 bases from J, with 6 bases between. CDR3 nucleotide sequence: TGTGCCAGCAGCTTAGCGGCCCCAGAGACCCAGTACTTC. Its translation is CASSLAAPETQYF.

CDR3 nucleotide sequence: TGTGCCAGCAGCTTAGGGACATCGAACACCGGGGAGCTGTTTTTT. This codes for CASSLGTSNTGELFF. V usage is TRBV7-9 and J usage is TRBJ2-2; D perhaps matches TRBD1 (5 bases). The V gene lost 1 base and the J gene lost 0 bases, with 6 bases spanning the gap. The CDR3 consists of 15 residues. CDR1 is SEHNR and CDR2 is FQNEAQ in the germline V gene (reference sequence). Using reference TRBV7-9 and TRBJ2-2 for the parts outside the CDR3, the full variable domain is DTGVSQNPRHKITKRGQNVTFRCDPISEHNRLYWYRQTLGQGPEFLTYFQNEAQLEKSRLLSDRFSAERPKGSFSTLEIQRTEQGDSAMYLCASSLGTSNTGELFFGEGSRLTVL.

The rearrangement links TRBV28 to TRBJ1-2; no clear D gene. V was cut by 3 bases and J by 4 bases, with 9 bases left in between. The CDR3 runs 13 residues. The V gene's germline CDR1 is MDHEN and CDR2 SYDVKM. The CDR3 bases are TGTGCCAGCAGTTTGGAGGTGCTCTATGGCTACACCTTC. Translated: CASSLEVLYGYTF.

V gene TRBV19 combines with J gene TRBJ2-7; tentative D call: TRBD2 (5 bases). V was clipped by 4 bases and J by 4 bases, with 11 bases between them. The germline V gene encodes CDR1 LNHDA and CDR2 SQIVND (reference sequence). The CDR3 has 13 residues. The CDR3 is CASSTDPGYEQYF. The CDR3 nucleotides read TGTGCCAGTAGTACTGACCCGGGATACGAGCAGTACTTC.

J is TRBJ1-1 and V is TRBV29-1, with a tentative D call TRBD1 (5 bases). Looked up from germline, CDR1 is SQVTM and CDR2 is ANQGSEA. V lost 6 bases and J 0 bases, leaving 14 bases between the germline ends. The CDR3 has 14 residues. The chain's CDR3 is CSVLRGEVNTEAFF. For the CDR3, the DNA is TGCAGCGTCCTCCGGGGGGAGGTGAACACTGAAGCTTTCTTT.

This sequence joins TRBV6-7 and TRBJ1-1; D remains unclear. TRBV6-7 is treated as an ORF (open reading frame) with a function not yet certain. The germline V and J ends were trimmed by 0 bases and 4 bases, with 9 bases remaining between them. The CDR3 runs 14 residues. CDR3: CASSYSPRVTEAFF. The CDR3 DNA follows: TGTGCCAGCAGTTACTCTCCGAGGGTCACTGAAGCTTTCTTT.

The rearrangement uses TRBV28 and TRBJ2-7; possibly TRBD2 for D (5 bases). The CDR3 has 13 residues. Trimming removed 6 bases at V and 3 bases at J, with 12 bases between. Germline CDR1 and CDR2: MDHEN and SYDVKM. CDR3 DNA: TGTGCCAGCAGCGAAACACGGGACTACGAGCAGTACTTC. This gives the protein CASSETRDYEQYF.